The 2 T cell receptor beta chains below all came from one sample that was sequenced in a study of regulatory T cells in long-lasting Graves disease. The time point denotes: persistent/refractory GD, antithyroid drugs over 5 years with positive TRAb. The TCR library was prepared using RNA isolated from PBMCs. Arm-PCR of CDR3 regions with iRepertoire HTBI primers generated TCR beta libraries. TCRdb recomputed calls from the multiplex PCR reads with MiXCR, one row per CDR3 protein. The sample has about 400,000 distinct CDR3 sequences; under 25% are singletons. The material was peripheral blood mononuclear cells (PBMCs), obtained when the disease was refractory, from a patient treated with antithyroid drugs. The receptor source for this set is a female donor with Graves disease.

The chain recombines TRBV19 with TRBJ2-2; no clear D. This CDR3 contains 14 residues. Germline CDR1 LNHDA, CDR2 SQIVND (reference sequence). The V and J ends lost 5 bases and 1 base respectively, with 8 bases between them. CDR3 sequence: CASSALQNTGELFF. CDR3 bases: TGTGCCAGTAGTGCCTTACAGAACACCGGGGAGCTGTTTTTT. Full variable domain (rest looked up from reference TRBV19 and TRBJ2-2): DGGITQSPKYLFRKEGQNVTLSCEQNLNHDAMYWYRQDPGQGLRLIYYSQIVNDFQKGDIAEGYSVSREKKESFPLTVTSAQKNPTAFYLCASSALQNTGELFFGEGSRLTVL.

Of note for this clonotype: Germline is not matched at one junction end, which may reflect a read error. The CDR3 spells CASSPVNTGELVF. For the CDR3, the DNA is TGCGCCAGCAGTCCGGTGAACACCGGGGAGCTGGTTTTT. This sequence joins TRBV5-1 and TRBJ2-2; D is possibly TRBD2 (5 bases). Germline CDR1 and CDR2: SGHRS and YFSETQ. The CDR3 runs to 13 residues.